This T cell receptor (beta chain) was profiled in a study of beta chain features in type 1 diabetes. The CDR3 sequence is 16 residues long. This clone was picked up a small number of times. What it binds is not known. The entirety of the isolated RNA underwent reverse transcription, so expressed TCRB transcripts were sequenced. Method: immunoSEQ multiplex PCR; TCRdb's copy keeps in-frame clones and lacks some. Among 900,000 or so clones listed, roughly a sixth were seen once. Study results and limitations: Within patients, naive, central memory and Treg TCRB repertoires seemed more similar than within healthy donors.

The chain carries TRBV21-1 and TRBJ2-5; the table's TRBD1 call for D was not verified on the DNA. TRBV21-1 is marked as a pseudogene. This receptor was identified in a woman between 18 and 29 years old in good health. The sequencing sample was made of naive CD4+ T cells from blood. The CDR3: CASSPSPRQRPETQYF. The CDR3 region has the DNA TGTGCCAGCTCCCCGTCCCCGAGACAGCGACCTGAGACCCAGTACTTC.